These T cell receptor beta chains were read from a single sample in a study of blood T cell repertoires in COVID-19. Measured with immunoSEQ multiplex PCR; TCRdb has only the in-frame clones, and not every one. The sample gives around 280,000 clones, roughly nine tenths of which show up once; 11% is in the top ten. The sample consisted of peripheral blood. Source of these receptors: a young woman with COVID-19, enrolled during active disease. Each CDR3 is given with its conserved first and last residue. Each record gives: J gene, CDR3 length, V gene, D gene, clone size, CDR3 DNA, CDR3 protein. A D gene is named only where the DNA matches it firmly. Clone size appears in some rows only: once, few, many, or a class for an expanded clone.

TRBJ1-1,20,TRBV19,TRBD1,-,TGTGCCAGTAGTATAGATTCGGCGGGCAGGGGGCCTCCAATGAACACTGAAGCTTTCTTT,CASSIDSAGRGPPMNTEAFF
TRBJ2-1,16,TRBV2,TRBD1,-,TGTGCCAGCAGTCCGGGACAGGGAGTATCCTACAATGAGCAGTTCTTC,CASSPGQGVSYNEQFF
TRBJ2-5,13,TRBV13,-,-,TGTGCCAGCTGTAGGAGACGCCAAGAGACCCAGTACTTC,CASCRRRQETQYF
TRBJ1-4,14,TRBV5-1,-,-,TGCGCCAGCAGCTCCACGGCAACTAATGAAAAACTGTTTTTT,CASSSTATNEKLFF
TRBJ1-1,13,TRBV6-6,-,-,TGTGCCAGCAACCGAACACCAAACACTGAAGCTTTCTTT,CASNRTPNTEAFF
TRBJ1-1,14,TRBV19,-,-,TGTGCCAGTAGTATGGGGCCAAAGAACACTGAAGCTTTCTTT,CASSMGPKNTEAFF
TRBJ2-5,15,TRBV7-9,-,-,TGTGCCAGCAGCTTAGTTGCTCCTCTGGGCGAGACCCAGTACTTC,CASSLVAPLGETQYF
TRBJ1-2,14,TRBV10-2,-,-,TGCGCCACCTCCCCAGGAAACCCTAACTATGGCTACACCTTC,CATSPGNPNYGYTF
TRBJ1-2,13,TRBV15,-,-,TGTGCCACCAGCAGAGGACAGACCCTGCCCTACACCTTC,CATSRGQTLPYTF
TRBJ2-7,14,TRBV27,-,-,TGTGCCAGCAGTTTTCAGGCAGGCCTCTACGAGCAGTACTTC,CASSFQAGLYEQYF
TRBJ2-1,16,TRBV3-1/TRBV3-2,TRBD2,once,TGTGCCAGCAGCCAAGGACTAGCATTCCCCAACAATGAGCAGTTCTTC,CASSQGLAFPNNEQFF
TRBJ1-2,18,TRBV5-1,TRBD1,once,TGCGCCAGCAGCCAATCCAGGCTGGGGACAGGGGTTGGCTATGGCTACACCTTC,CASSQSRLGTGVGYGYTF
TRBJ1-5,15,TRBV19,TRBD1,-,TGTGCCAGTAGCCCGGACAGGGGGCCAAATCAGCCCCAGCATTTT,CASSPDRGPNQPQHF
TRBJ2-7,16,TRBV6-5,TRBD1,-,TGTGCCAGCAGTTACGGGTTGACAGGGATCCCCCACGAGCAGTACTTC,CASSYGLTGIPHEQYF
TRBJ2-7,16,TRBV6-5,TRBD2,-,TGTGCCAGCAGTTCCGAACTAGCGGGGGCCCCCCACGAGCAGTACTTC,CASSSELAGAPHEQYF
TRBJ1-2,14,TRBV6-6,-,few,TGTGCCAGCAGTTACTCTTCAGGGAACTATGGCTACACCTTC,CASSYSSGNYGYTF
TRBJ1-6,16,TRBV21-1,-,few,TGTGCCAGCAGCGGGCACAGGGGGCATGATAATTCACCCCTCCACTTT,CASSGHRGHDNSPLHF
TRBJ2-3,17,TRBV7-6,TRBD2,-,TGTGCCAGCAGCTTAGAGGCTAGCGGGGGGATAACAGATACGCAGTATTTT,CASSLEASGGITDTQYF
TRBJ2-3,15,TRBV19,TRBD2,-,TGTGCCAGTAGACTGACTAGCGTGTCACCAGATACGCAGTATTTT,CASRLTSVSPDTQYF
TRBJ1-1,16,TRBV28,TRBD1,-,TGTGCCAGCAGTTCCCATGACAGGGCTATGAACACTGAAGCTTTCTTT,CASSSHDRAMNTEAFF
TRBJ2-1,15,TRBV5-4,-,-,TGTGCCAGCAGCATGGACCGGAGCTCCTACAATGAGCAGTTCTTC,CASSMDRSSYNEQFF
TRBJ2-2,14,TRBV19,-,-,TGTGCCAGTTCGGCGGACAGCAACACCGGGGAGCTGTTTTTT,CASSADSNTGELFF
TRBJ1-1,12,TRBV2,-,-,TGTGCCGGAGGAATTTTCATCACTGAAGCTTTCTTT,CAGGIFITEAFF
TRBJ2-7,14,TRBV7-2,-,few,TGTGCCAGCAGCTTAGGACTAGTGTCCTACGAGCAGTACTTC,CASSLGLVSYEQYF
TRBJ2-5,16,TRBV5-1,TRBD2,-,TGCGCCAGCAGCTTGGTCGGCGGGGGGACGACTGAGACCCAGTACTTC,CASSLVGGGTTETQYF
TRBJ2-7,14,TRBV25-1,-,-,TGTGCCTCGAATGCAGGGCTGAGCTCCTACGAGCAGTACTTC,CASNAGLSSYEQYF
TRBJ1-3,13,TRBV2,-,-,TGTGCCAGATCAGGGACTTCAGGAAACACCATATATTTT,CARSGTSGNTIYF
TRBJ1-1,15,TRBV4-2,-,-,TGTGCCAGCAGCCCGAACCCGGCCGGAGGCACTGAAGCTTTCTTT,CASSPNPAGGTEAFF
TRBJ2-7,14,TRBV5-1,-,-,TGCGCCAGCAGCTCTTTATCGAGCTCCTACGAGCAGTACTTC,CASSSLSSSYEQYF
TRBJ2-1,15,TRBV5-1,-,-,TGCGCCAGCAGTCCCGACAGTAGCTCCTACAATGAGCAGTTCTTC,CASSPDSSSYNEQFF
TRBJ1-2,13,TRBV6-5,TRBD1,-,TGTGCCAGCAGTCGGGACAGGGTACAGGGCTACACCTTC,CASSRDRVQGYTF